Below, 31 T cell receptor beta chains from the same sample are listed, as sequenced in a study of T cell responses to AZD1222 COVID-19 vaccine (dated by TCRdb to the early 2020s). Preparation of the library involved the immunoSEQ multiplex PCR assay. The source is immuneACCESS, and TCRdb retained only in-frame sequences with V and J called. Part of the clones is not carried over; for the studies checked, unresolved V genes explain less than half of this, and the remainder is unexplained. In all, the sample holds approximately 100,000 clones, and less than 95% of those were seen once. More than 4.5% of the sample is taken by the ten largest. Interpreted using the paper, the time point label stands for: baseline before first vaccination. Specimen: peripheral blood, collected on day 0 of AZD1222 vaccination. These receptors all come from an adult in good health.

The gene calls are TRBV7-9 and TRBJ1-5; 8 bases line up with TRBD1. Germline CDR1 is SEHNR and CDR2 is FQNEAQ (reference sequence). The CDR3 loop spans 18 amino acids. The trim removed 1 base at V and 5 bases at J, leaving 13 bases unmatched. The CDR3 region is CASSLGALDRGRDQPQHF. The CDR3 DNA sequence: TGTGCCAGCAGCTTAGGTGCTCTTGACAGGGGCAGAGATCAGCCCCAGCATTTT.

V usage is TRBV6-5 and J usage is TRBJ1-2; D call uncertain. The CDR3 extends over 14 amino acids. Trimming took 5 bases from V and 5 from J, leaving 15 bases between them. The V gene's germline CDR1 is MNHEY and CDR2 SVGAGI. The CDR3 protein is CASSQSRAPYGYTF. The CDR3 DNA reads as TGTGCCAGCAGTCAAAGCCGGGCCCCTTATGGCTACACCTTC.

This chain connects TRBV12-3 or TRBV12-4 to TRBJ1-5; D is uncertain. Between the trimmed V and J ends, which lost 2 bases and 4 bases, there was a span of 6 bases. The CDR3 loop spans 13 amino acids. As DNA, the CDR3 is TGTGCCAGCAGTTTAAGGCGTAATCAGCCCCAGCATTTT. Translating gives CASSLRRNQPQHF.

In its sample, this clone was seen once. This rearrangement joins TRBV27 to TRBJ2-1; 10 positions match TRBD2. Per germline, CDR1 MNHEY and CDR2 SMNVEV (reference sequence). The CDR3 contains 17 residues. The ends lost 3 bases at V and 0 bases at J; junction bases unmatched: 5. This CDR3 reads CASSLVSGGTSYNEQFF. DNA for the CDR3: TGTGCCAGCAGTTTGGTTAGCGGGGGGACCTCCTACAATGAGCAGTTCTTC.

The chain links TRBV7-2 to TRBJ1-5, with D possibly being TRBD1 (6 bases). The CDR3 contains 13 residues. Trimming pared 5 bases from V and 7 bases from J, leaving 12 bases between. CDR1 and CDR2 from the germline V gene are SGHTA and FQGNSA. CDR3 DNA sequence: TGTGCCAGCAGCCTAGGGGGGGACCAGCCCCAGCATTTT. Translation gives CASSLGGDQPQHF. Filled out from reference TRBV7-2 and TRBJ1-5, the complete variable domain reads GAGVSQSPSNKVTEKGKDVELRCDPISGHTALYWYRQSLGQGLEFLIYFQGNSAPDKSGLPSDRFSAERTGGSVSTLTIQRTQQEDSAVYLCASSLGGDQPQHFGDGTRLSIL.

The V call is TRBV11-2, the J call TRBJ1-6; 9 bases line up with TRBD1. In germline, CDR1 is SGHAT, CDR2 FQNNGV. V was pared by 5 bases and J by 7 bases, with 6 bases of the junction left unmatched. The CDR3 covers 15 residues. CDR3 DNA sequence: TGTGCCAGCAGCCAAACCACAGGGGGCAATTCACCCCTCCACTTT. It codes for CASSQTTGGNSPLHF.

The V call is TRBV9, the J call TRBJ2-3; 9 nucleotides agree with TRBD2. From germline, CDR1 is SGDLS and CDR2 YYNGEE. Unmatched junction bases numbered 3, after V lost 1 base and J lost 3 bases. This CDR3 comprises 15 residues. CDR3 nucleotides: TGTGCCAGCAGCGTACTAGCGGGACCTACAGATACGCAGTATTTT. Translating it yields CASSVLAGPTDTQYF.

A single count supports this clone. The chain is built from TRBV27 and TRBJ1-6; D is possibly TRBD1 (5 bases). The CDR3 contains 17 residues. Per the germline V gene, CDR1 is MNHEY and CDR2 is SMNVEV (reference sequence). The V end lost 2 bases, the J end lost 7 bases, and 18 bases lay between the germline ends. The CDR3 coding sequence is TGTGCCAGCAGTTTACATGGGACCTCTACAACAAATTCACCCCTCCACTTT. Protein: CASSLHGTSTTNSPLHF.

As to this clone: Other DNA variants within this sample encode the same CDR3. The chain joins TRBV30 to TRBJ1-5, with D tentatively TRBD1 (6 bases). V was clipped by 3 bases and J by 4 bases, with 10 bases between them. The CDR3 loop spans 13 amino acids. The V gene's germline CDR1 is GTSNPN and CDR2 SVGIG (reference sequence). The CDR3 DNA is TGTGCCTGGAGCAACAGGGATAATCAGCCCCAGCATTTT. Protein: CAWSNRDNQPQHF.

The chain joins TRBV12-3 or TRBV12-4 to TRBJ1-2; a weak D match, TRBD1 (5 bases). This CDR3 has 13 amino acids. Trimming pared 5 bases from V and 5 bases from J, leaving 12 bases between. The CDR3 loop is CASSGGREYGYTF. In nucleotides, the CDR3 is TGTGCCAGCAGTGGGGGACGGGAATATGGCTACACCTTC.

V and J are TRBV10-3 and TRBJ2-7, with D possibly matching TRBD2 (6 bases). The germline V gene has CDR1 ENHRY and CDR2 SYGVKD. The CDR3 is 17 residues long. Between the trimmed V and J ends, which lost 0 bases and 0 bases, there was a span of 15 bases. In DNA, the CDR3 is TGTGCCATCAGTGAGTCGGGACTGACATACTACTCCTACGAGCAGTACTTC. Amino acids: CAISESGLTYYSYEQYF.

The chain has TRBV6-2 or TRBV6-3 and TRBJ2-7; D gene unclear. V was trimmed by 0 bases and J by 4 bases, leaving 7 bases between them. Germline V gene data show CDR1 as MNHEY and CDR2 as SVGEGT. There are 13 residues in the CDR3. CDR3 nucleotides: TGTGCCAGCAGTTACTCCCTCTGGTACGAGCAGTACTTC. Translated: CASSYSLWYEQYF.

The rearrangement joins TRBV5-5 to TRBJ1-5; TRBD1 matches at 11 bases. The CDR3 runs 16 residues. The germline gives CDR1 SGHKS, CDR2 YYEKEE (reference sequence). Trimming removed 4 bases from V and 7 bases from J; junction bases left unmatched: 10. CDR3 region: CASSRTGGALGQPQHF. Written as DNA, the CDR3 is TGTGCCAGCAGCCGGACAGGGGGCGCCTTAGGGCAGCCCCAGCATTTT.

The chain couples TRBV12-5 to TRBJ2-5, with D maybe TRBD1 (5 bases). From germline, CDR1 is LGHNT and CDR2 FRNRAP. V lost 1 base, J lost 1 base, and 10 bases lay in between. This CDR3 region has 15 residues. CDR3 nucleotide sequence: TGTGCTAGTGGTTTGGGTGGACACCGCCAAGAGACCCAGTACTTC. It yields the protein CASGLGGHRQETQYF.

About this clone: This sample includes further DNA sequences coding for the same CDR3. The genes are TRBV6-5 and TRBJ1-2; a possible D gene is TRBD1 (5 bases). V lost 0 bases and J lost 4, with 12 bases in between. In germline, CDR1 is MNHEY, CDR2 SVGAGI. The CDR3 is 15 amino acids. The CDR3 coding sequence is TGTGCCAGCAGTTACTCGATCTCCGGGGGCTATGGCTACACCTTC. It yields the protein CASSYSISGGYGYTF.

The rearrangement joins TRBV6-6 to TRBJ1-5, with D uncertain. V lost 0 bases and J 0 bases, leaving 9 bases between the germline ends. CDR3 length equals 16 residues. Looked up from germline, CDR1 is MNHNY and CDR2 is SVGAGI (reference sequence). The CDR3 DNA reads TGTGCCAGCAGTTACTCGTGGTGGCGTAGCAATCAGCCCCAGCATTTT. This sequence encodes CASSYSWWRSNQPQHF.

V gene TRBV27 combines with J gene TRBJ2-6; maybe TRBD2 (5 bases). Germline V gene sequence: CDR1 MNHEY, CDR2 SMNVEV (reference sequence). Trimming cost V 6 bases and J 2 bases, with 8 bases left between them. This CDR3 comprises 14 residues. The chain's CDR3 is CASRYGTGANVLTF. DNA for the CDR3: TGTGCCAGCAGGTACGGGACTGGGGCCAACGTCCTGACTTTC.

The chain recombines TRBV4-1 with TRBJ2-7, with D hard to call. The V end was cut by 2 bases, the J end by 2 bases, with 10 bases between. The CDR3 sequence is 14 residues long. Germline CDR1 MGHRA, CDR2 YSYEKL. CDR3 loop: CASSQKTKTYEQYF. The CDR3 DNA sequence: TGCGCCAGCAGCCAAAAGACAAAAACCTACGAGCAGTACTTC.

The gene calls are TRBV5-1 and TRBJ2-3; 10 bases are shared with TRBD1. Germline lookup yields CDR1 SGHRS and CDR2 YFSETQ. The CDR3 has 16 residues. V was pared by 4 bases and J by 4 bases, with 9 bases of the junction left unmatched. Written as DNA, the CDR3 is TGCGCCAGCAGCCCGCCCGGGACAGGGGACCCAGATACGCAGTATTTT. Its translation: CASSPPGTGDPDTQYF.

The genes are TRBV27 and TRBJ2-3; 13 bases align to TRBD2. CDR3 length: 13 amino acids. With 7 bases clipped from V and 6 bases from J, the junction kept 1 base outside the gene matches. Germline CDR1 reads MNHEY; CDR2 reads SMNVEV (reference sequence). As DNA, the CDR3 is TGTGCCAGCAAACTAGCGGGGGGGGATACGCAGTATTTT. Translating gives CASKLAGGDTQYF.

The J gene is TRBJ2-1, the V gene TRBV4-3; no definite D call. CDR3 length: 13 amino acids. V was cut by 1 base and J by 8 bases, with 9 bases left in between. Germline CDR1 reads LGHNA; CDR2 reads YSLEER. CDR3 sequence (DNA): TGCGCCAGCAGCCAAGTAACGGTAGATGAGCAGTTCTTC. Amino acid sequence: CASSQVTVDEQFF.

This chain connects TRBV14 to TRBJ2-1; 8 nucleotides match TRBD1. Germline V lookup: CDR1 SGHDN, CDR2 FVKESK. The length of the CDR3 is 16 residues. V lost 2 bases and J lost 8; bases outside the gene matches: 11. The CDR3 nucleotides are TGTGCCAGCAGCCAAATACGACAGGGGCTCCGGGATGAGCAGTTCTTC. It yields the protein CASSQIRQGLRDEQFF.

The V and J genes are TRBV19 and TRBJ1-3, with 10 bases matching TRBD1. Germline assignment: CDR1 LNHDA and CDR2 SQIVND (reference sequence). The CDR3 is 14 residues long. The V gene end was trimmed by 6 bases and the J gene end by 4 bases; junction bases not matched to a gene: 3. The CDR3 region is CASRRTGGGNTIYF. The CDR3 bases are TGTGCCAGTAGGCGGACAGGGGGGGGAAACACCATATATTTT.

CDR3 DNA: TGCAGCGTAACCGGGACAGCTATTTACGAGCAGTACTTC. It specifies CSVTGTAIYEQYF. This chain links TRBV29-1 with TRBJ2-7, with 7 bases matching TRBD1. The CDR3 has 13 amino acids. V trimming: 6 bases; J trimming: 4 bases; junction bases outside the gene matches: 9. Germline V gene sequence: CDR1 SQVTM, CDR2 ANQGSEA.

This clone was found once. The rearrangement links TRBV18 to TRBJ2-7; tentative D call: TRBD1 (5 bases). Between the trimmed V and J ends, which lost 2 bases and 3 bases, there was a span of 8 bases. CDR1 is KGHSH and CDR2 is LQKENI in the germline V gene. This CDR3 comprises 13 residues. CDR3 protein: CASSPGADYEQYF. CDR3 in DNA: TGTGCCAGCTCACCAGGGGCCGACTACGAGCAGTACTTC. Drawing the rest from reference TRBV18 and TRBJ2-7, the complete variable domain is NAGVMQNPRHLVRRRGQEARLRCSPMKGHSHVYWYRQLPEEGLKFMVYLQKENIIDESGMPKERFSAEFPKEGPSILRIQQVVRGDSAAYFCASSPGADYEQYFGPGTRLTVT.

The chain links TRBV5-1 to TRBJ2-1; TRBD1 matches at 7 bases. Germline CDR1 reads SGHRS; CDR2 reads YFSETQ. The ends lost 1 base at V and 6 bases at J; junction bases unmatched: 10. CDR3 length: 16 residues. The CDR3 loop is CASSLRPGTASNEQFF. The CDR3 coding sequence is TGCGCCAGCAGCTTGCGGCCCGGGACAGCTAGCAATGAGCAGTTCTTC.

This clone is labeled as large. This chain connects TRBV7-9 to TRBJ2-2; maybe TRBD1 (5 bases). Germline V lookup: CDR1 SEHNR, CDR2 FQNEAQ (reference sequence). The CDR3 runs to 16 residues. V lost 6 bases and J lost 7, with 21 bases in between. The DNA for the CDR3 is TGTGCCAGCAGGCTCGAGGTGTCAGGGCCGGGCGGGGAGCTGTTTTTT. It is translated as CASRLEVSGPGGELFF. Filled out from reference TRBV7-9 and TRBJ2-2, the complete variable domain reads DTGVSQNPRHKITKRGQNVTFRCDPISEHNRLYWYRQTLGQGPEFLTYFQNEAQLEKSRLLSDRFSAERPKGSFSTLEIQRTEQGDSAMYLCASRLEVSGPGGELFFGEGSRLTVL.

The rearrangement links TRBV5-6 to TRBJ2-7; possibly TRBD2 for D (6 bases). Germline assignment: CDR1 SGHDT and CDR2 YYEEEE. V was shortened by 1 base and J by 5 bases, with 13 bases between the two germline ends. The CDR3 consists of 14 residues. DNA for the CDR3: TGTGCCAGCAGCTTGCAGTGGGGGGTACACGAGCAGTACTTC. It is translated as CASSLQWGVHEQYF.

This clone is a singleton in its sample. The rearrangement joins TRBV9 to TRBJ1-4, with a possible D match to TRBD1 (6 bases). The CDR3 runs to 15 residues. Germline assignment: CDR1 SGDLS and CDR2 YYNGEE. Deletions cut 0 bases from V and 5 bases from J, with 11 bases between. The CDR3 coding sequence is TGTGCCAGCAGCGTAGAAGGGGGATACAATGAAAAACTGTTTTTT. Translated: CASSVEGGYNEKLFF. The variable domain in full, completed from reference TRBV9 and TRBJ1-4, reads DSGVTQTPKHLITATGQRVTLRCSPRSGDLSVYWYQQSLDQGLQFLIQYYNGEERAKGNILERFSAQQFPDLHSELNLSSLELGDSALYFCASSVEGGYNEKLFFGSGTQLSVL.

The chain employs TRBV10-3 and TRBJ1-2; the D is unclear. This CDR3 comprises 14 residues. Germline V CDR1 and CDR2: ENHRY, SYGVKD. V was clipped by 0 bases and J by 7 bases, with 12 bases between them. The CDR3 DNA follows: TGTGCCATCAGTGAGTCGGCCCTCCTCGTTGGCTACACCTTC. It yields the protein CAISESALLVGYTF.

The chain joins TRBV9 to TRBJ1-4, with D maybe TRBD1 (5 bases). The CDR3 consists of 15 residues. Germline CDR1 reads SGDLS; CDR2 reads YYNGEE. V gave up 0 bases and J gave up 8 bases, with 14 bases separating them. Written as DNA, the CDR3 is TGTGCCAGCAGCGTAGCCTGGGGGATCCAGGAAAAACTGTTTTTT. Amino acid sequence: CASSVAWGIQEKLFF.